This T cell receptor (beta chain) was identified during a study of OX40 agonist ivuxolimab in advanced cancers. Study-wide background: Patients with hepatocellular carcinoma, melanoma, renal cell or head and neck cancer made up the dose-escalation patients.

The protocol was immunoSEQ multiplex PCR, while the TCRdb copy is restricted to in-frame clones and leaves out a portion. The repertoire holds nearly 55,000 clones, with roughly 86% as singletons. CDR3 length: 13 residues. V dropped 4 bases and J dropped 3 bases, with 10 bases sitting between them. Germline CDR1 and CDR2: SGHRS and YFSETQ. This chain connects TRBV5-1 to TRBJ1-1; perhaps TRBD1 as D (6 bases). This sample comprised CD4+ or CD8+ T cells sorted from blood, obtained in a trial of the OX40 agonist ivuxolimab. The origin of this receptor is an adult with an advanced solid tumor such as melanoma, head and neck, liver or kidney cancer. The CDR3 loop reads CASSHGGHTEAFF. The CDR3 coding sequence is TGCGCCAGCAGCCACGGGGGGCACACTGAAGCTTTCTTT.